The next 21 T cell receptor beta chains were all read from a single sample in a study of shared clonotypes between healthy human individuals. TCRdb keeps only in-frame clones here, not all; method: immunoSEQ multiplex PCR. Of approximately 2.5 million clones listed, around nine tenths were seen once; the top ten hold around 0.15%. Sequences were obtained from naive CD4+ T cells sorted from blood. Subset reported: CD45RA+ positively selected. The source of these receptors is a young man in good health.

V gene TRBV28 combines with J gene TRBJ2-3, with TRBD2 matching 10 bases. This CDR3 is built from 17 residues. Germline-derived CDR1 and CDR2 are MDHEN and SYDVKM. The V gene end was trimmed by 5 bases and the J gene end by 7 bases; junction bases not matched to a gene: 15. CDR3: CASSSGGAVLLTHTQYF. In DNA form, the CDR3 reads TGTGCCAGCAGTAGCGGGGGGGCGGTGCTCTTAACGCATACGCAGTATTTT.

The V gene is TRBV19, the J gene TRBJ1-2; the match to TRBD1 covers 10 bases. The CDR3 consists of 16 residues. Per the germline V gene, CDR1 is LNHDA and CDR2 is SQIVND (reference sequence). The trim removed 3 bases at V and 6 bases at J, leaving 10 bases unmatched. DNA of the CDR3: TGTGCCAGTAGTATGCTCCCGGGACAGGGGCGGGATGGCTACACCTTC. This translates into CASSMLPGQGRDGYTF. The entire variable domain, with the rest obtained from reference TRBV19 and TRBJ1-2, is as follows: DGGITQSPKYLFRKEGQNVTLSCEQNLNHDAMYWYRQDPGQGLRLIYYSQIVNDFQKGDIAEGYSVSREKKESFPLTVTSAQKNPTAFYLCASSMLPGQGRDGYTFGSGTRLTVV.

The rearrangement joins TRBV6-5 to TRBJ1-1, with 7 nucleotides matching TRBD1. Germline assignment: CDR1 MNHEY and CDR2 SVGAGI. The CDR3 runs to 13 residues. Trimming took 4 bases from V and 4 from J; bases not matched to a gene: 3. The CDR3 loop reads CASSSQGTTEAFF. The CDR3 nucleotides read TGTGCCAGCAGTTCACAGGGGACCACTGAAGCTTTCTTT.

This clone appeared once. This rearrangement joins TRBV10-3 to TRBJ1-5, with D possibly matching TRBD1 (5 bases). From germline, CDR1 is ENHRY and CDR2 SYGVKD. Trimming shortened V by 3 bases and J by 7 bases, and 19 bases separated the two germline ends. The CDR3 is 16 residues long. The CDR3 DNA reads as TGTGCCATCAGTGACCGCGGGGCGGGGGTCAGACAGCCCCAGCATTTT. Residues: CAISDRGAGVRQPQHF.

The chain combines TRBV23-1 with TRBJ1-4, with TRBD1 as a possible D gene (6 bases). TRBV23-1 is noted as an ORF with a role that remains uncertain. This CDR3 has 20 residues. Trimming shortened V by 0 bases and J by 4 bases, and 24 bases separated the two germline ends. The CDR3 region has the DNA TGCGCCAGCAGTCAATCTAGCACTTGGTCCCCGTGGACAGATAATGAAAAACTGTTTTTT. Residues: CASSQSSTWSPWTDNEKLFF.

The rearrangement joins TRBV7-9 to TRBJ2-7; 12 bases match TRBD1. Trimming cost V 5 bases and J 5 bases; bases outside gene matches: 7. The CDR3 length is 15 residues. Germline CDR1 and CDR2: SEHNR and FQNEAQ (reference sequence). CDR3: CASSTSGTGGNEQYF. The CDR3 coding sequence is TGTGCCAGCAGCACCTCCGGGACAGGGGGCAACGAGCAGTACTTC.

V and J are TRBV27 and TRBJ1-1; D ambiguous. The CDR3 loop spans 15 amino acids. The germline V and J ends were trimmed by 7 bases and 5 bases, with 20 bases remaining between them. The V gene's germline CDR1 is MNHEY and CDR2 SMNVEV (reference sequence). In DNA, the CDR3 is TGTGCCAGCAAGATAAGGGAGGGCCCTGGGACTGAAGCTTTCTTT. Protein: CASKIREGPGTEAFF.

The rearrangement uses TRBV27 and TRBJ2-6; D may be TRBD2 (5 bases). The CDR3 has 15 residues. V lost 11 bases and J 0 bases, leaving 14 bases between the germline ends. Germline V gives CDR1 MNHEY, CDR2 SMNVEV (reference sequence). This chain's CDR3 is CAERGGDSGANVLTF. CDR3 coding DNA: TGTGCCGAGAGAGGAGGCGACTCTGGGGCCAACGTCCTGACTTTC.

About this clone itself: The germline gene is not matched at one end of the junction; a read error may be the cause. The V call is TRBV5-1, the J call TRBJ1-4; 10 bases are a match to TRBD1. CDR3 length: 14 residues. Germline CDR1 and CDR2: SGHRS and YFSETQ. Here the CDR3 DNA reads TGCGCCAGCAGGTTGGGACAGGGGAATGAAAAACTGTTTTTT. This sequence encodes CASRLGQGNEKLFF.

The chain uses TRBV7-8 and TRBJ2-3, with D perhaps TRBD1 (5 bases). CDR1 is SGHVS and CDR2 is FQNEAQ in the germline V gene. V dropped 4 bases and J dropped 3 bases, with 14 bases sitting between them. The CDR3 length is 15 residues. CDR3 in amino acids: CASSYLGVGTDTQYF. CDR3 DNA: TGTGCCAGCAGCTACCTAGGGGTCGGTACAGATACGCAGTATTTT.

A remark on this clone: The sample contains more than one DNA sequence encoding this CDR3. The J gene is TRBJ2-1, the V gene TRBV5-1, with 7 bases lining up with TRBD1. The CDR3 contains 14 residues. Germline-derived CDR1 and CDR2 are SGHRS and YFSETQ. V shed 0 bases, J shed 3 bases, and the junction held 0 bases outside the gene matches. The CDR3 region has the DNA TGCGCCAGCAGCTTGGGACAGGGCTACAATGAGCAGTTCTTC. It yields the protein CASSLGQGYNEQFF.

The CDR3 DNA is TGTGCCAGCGGGGGCAGGGAGAGCACCATATATTTT. Translating gives CASGGRESTIYF. This chain uses TRBV7-2 with TRBJ1-3; tentatively, D is TRBD1 (6 bases). V lost 8 bases, J lost 9 bases, and 14 bases lay in between. Germline loops: CDR1 SGHTA, CDR2 FQGNSA. This CDR3 region has 12 residues.

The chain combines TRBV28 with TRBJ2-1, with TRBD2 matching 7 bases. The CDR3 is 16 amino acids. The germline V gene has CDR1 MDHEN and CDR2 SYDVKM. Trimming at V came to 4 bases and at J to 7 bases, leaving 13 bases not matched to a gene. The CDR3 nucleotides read TGTGCCAGCAGTTCCCCGACTAATTTGGGAGGGAATGAGCAGTTCTTC. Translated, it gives CASSSPTNLGGNEQFF.

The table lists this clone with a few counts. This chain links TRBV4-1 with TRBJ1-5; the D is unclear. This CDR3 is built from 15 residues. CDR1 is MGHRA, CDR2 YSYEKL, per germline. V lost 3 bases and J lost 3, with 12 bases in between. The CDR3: CASSQAGHVNQPQHF. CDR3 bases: TGCGCCAGCAGCCAGGCAGGTCATGTCAATCAGCCCCAGCATTTT.

The CDR3 bases are TGTGCCAGCAGTTACTCTAGTCAGGGAAACATTCAGTACTTC. This gives the protein CASSYSSQGNIQYF. The chain couples TRBV6-5 to TRBJ2-4; a weak D match, TRBD1 (5 bases). V lost 0 bases, J lost 6 bases, and 9 bases lay in between. Germline CDR1 reads MNHEY; CDR2 reads SVGAGI. This CDR3 is 14 amino acids long.

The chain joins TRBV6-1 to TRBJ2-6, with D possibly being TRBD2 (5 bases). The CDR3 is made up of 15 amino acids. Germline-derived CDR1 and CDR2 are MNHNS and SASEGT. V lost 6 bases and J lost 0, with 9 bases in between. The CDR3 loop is CASRDSGSGANVLTF. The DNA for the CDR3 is TGTGCCAGCAGGGACTCTGGCTCTGGGGCCAACGTCCTGACTTTC.

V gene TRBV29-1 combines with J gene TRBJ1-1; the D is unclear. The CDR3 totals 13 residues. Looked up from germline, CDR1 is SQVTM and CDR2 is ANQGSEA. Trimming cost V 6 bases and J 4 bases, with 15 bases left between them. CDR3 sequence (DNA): TGCAGCGTGGGGAGACCCTTGAGCACTGAAGCTTTCTTT. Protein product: CSVGRPLSTEAFF.

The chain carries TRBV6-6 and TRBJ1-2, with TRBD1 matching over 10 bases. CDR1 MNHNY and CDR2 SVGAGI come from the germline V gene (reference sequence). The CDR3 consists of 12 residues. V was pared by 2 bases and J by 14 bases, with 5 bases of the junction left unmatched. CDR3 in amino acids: CASSYTGTGETF. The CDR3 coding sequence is TGTGCCAGCAGTTACACGGGGACAGGGGAGACCTTC.

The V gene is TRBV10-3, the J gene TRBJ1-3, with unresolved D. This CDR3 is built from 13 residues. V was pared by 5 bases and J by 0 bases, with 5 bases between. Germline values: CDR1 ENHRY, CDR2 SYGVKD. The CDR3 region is CAISIDSGNTIYF. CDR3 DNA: TGTGCCATCAGTATTGACTCTGGAAACACCATATATTTT.

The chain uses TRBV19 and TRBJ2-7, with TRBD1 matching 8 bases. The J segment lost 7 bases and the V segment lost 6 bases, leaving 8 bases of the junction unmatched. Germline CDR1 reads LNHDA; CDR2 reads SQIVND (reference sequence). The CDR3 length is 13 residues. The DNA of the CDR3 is TGTGCCAGTAGCCCGGGACAGGCAAGAGAGCAGTACTTC. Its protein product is CASSPGQAREQYF.

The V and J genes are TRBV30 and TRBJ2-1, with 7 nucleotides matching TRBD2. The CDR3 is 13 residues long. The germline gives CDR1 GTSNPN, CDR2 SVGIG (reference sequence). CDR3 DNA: TGTGCTTGCAGCGGGGCCCTGAACAATGAGCAGTTCTTC. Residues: CACSGALNNEQFF.